This TCR beta chain was captured by sequencing in a study of T cells in Graves' hyperthyroidism and ophthalmopathy. The V end was cut by 3 bases, the J end by 3 bases, with 24 bases between. The CDR3 length is 17 residues. Looked up from germline, CDR1 is DFQATT and CDR2 is SNEGSKA (reference sequence). Template material for amplifying TCR beta CDR3 regions consisted of RNA transcripts. An initial round of RT-PCR targeting the TCR CDR3 relied on the HTBI primer set. From the multiplex PCR reads, TCRdb called clonotypes with MiXCR, one entry per CDR3 protein. The data contain about 540,000 distinct CDR3 sequences, more than 45% of them singletons. This clonotype came up once.

The sequencing sample was made of peripheral blood or thyroid tissue (not recorded which). This clonotype was sampled from a woman between 18 and 29 years old with Graves' hyperthyroidism. The V and J genes are TRBV20-1 and TRBJ2-7; either TRBD1 or TRBD2 may fit D (5 bases each). The CDR3 spells CSASSGNTGELIYEQYF. The CDR3 DNA reads TGCAGTGCTAGCTCAGGGAACACCGGGGAGCTGATCTACGAGCAGTACTTC.